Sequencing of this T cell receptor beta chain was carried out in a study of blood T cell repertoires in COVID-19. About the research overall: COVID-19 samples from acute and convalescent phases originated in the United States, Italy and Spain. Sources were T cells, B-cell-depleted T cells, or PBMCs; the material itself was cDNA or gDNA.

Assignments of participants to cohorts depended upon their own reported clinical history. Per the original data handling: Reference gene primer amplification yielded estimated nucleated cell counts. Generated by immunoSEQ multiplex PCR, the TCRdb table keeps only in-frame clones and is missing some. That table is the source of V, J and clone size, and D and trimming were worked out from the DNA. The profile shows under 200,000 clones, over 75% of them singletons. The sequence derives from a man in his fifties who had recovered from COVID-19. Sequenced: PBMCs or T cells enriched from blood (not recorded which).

The CDR3 loop is CASRIQGADEKLFF. The CDR3 region has the DNA TGTGCCAGCAGGATACAGGGGGCGGATGAAAAACTGTTTTTT. This sequence joins TRBV6-5 and TRBJ1-4; 9 nucleotides line up with TRBD1. Trimming removed 6 bases from V and 6 bases from J; junction bases left unmatched: 5. Germline CDR1 is MNHEY and CDR2 is SVGAGI. The CDR3 spans 14 residues.